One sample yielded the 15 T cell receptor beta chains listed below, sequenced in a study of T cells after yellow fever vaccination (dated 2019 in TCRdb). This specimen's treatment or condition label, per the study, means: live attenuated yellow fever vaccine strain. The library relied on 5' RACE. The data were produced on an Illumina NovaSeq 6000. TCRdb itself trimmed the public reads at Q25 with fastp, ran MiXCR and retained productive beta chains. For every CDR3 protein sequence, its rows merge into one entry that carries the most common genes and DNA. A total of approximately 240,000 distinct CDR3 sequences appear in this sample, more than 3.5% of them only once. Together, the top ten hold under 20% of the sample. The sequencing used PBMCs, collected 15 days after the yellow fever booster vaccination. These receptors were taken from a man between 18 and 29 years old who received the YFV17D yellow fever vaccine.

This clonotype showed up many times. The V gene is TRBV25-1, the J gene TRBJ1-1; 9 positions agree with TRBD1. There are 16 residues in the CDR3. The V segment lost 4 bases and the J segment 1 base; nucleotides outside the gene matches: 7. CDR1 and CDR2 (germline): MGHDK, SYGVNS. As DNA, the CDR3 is TGTGCCAGCAGTGCCACGGGACAGGGTAGGAACACTGAAGCTTTCTTT. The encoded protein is CASSATGQGRNTEAFF. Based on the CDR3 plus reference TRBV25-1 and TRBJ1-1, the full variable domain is EADIYQTPRYLVIGTGKKITLECSQTMGHDKMYWYQQDPGMELHLIHYSYGVNSTEKGDLSSESTVSRIRTEHFPLTLESARPSHTSQYLCASSATGQGRNTEAFFGQGTRLTVV.

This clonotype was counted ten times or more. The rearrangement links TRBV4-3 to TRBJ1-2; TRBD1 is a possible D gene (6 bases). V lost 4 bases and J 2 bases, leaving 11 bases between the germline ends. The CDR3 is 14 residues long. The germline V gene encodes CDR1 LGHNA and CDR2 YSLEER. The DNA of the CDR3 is TGCGCCAGCAGCCCGAGGGGGGGGAACTATGGCTACACCTTC. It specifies CASSPRGGNYGYTF.

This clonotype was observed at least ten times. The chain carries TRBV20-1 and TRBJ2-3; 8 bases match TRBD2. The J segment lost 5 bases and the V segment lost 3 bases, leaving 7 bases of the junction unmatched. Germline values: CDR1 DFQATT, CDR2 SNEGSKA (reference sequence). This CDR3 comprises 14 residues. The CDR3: CSARTGGAKDTQYF. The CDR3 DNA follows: TGCAGTGCTAGGACCGGGGGGGCCAAAGATACGCAGTATTTT.

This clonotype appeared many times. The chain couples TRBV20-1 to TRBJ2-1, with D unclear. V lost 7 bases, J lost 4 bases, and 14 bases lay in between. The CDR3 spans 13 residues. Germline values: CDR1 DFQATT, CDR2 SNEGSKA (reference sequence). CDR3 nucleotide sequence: TGCAGTGTGGATCGTAGATCTTACAATGAGCAGTTCTTC. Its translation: CSVDRRSYNEQFF.

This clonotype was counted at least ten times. The CDR3 coding sequence is TGCGCCAGCAGCTCATCCGGGACAGGGGGCGACGAGCAGTACTTC. Translated, it gives CASSSSGTGGDEQYF. The chain employs TRBV5-1 and TRBJ2-7; 12 nucleotides agree with TRBD1. V lost 3 bases and J lost 5; bases outside the gene matches: 6. This CDR3 comprises 15 residues. The V gene's germline CDR1 is SGHRS and CDR2 YFSETQ.

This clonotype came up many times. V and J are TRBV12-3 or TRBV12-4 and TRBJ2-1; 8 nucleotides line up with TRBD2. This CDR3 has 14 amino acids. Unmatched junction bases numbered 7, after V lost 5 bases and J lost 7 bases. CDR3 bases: TGTGCCAGCAGTCCCATAGCGGGGTCGAATGAGCAGTTCTTC. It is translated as CASSPIAGSNEQFF.

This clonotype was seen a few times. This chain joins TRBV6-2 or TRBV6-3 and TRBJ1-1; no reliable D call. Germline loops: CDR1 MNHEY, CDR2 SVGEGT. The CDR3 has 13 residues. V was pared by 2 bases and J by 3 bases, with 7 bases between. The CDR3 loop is CASSYLGDTEAFF. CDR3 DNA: TGTGCCAGCAGTTACCTTGGGGACACTGAAGCTTTCTTT.

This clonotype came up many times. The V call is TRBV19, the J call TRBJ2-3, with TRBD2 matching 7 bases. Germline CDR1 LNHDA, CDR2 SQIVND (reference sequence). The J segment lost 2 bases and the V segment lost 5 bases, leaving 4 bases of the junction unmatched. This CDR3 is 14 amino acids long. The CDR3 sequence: CASSALADTDTQYF. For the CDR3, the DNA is TGTGCCAGTAGTGCTCTAGCGGACACAGATACGCAGTATTTT.

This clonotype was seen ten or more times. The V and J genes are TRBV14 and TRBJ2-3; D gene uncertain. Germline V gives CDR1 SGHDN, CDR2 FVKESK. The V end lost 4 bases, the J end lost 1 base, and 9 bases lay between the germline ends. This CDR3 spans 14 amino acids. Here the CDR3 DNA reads TGTGCCAGCAGCCTCCACACTGGCACAGATACGCAGTATTTT. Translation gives CASSLHTGTDTQYF. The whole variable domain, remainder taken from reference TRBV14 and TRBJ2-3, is EAGVTQFPSHSVIEKGQTVTLRCDPISGHDNLYWYRRVMGKEIKFLLHFVKESKQDESGMPNNRFLAERTGGTYSTLKVQPAELEDSGVYFCASSLHTGTDTQYFGPGTRLTVL.

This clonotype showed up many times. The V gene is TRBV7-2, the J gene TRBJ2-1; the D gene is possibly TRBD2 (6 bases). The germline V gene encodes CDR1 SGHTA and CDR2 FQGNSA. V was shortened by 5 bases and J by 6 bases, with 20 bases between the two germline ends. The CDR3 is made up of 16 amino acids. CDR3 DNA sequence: TGTGCCAGCAGCCAGCACGCCGGGAGAGAGGTCAATGAGCAGTTCTTC. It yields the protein CASSQHAGREVNEQFF.

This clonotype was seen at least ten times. This CDR3 is CASSSRPGPTRWGYTDTQYF. The CDR3 coding sequence is TGTGCCAGCAGCTCCCGCCCGGGACCCACCCGGTGGGGCTACACAGATACGCAGTATTTT. The V and J genes are TRBV7-2 and TRBJ2-3; possibly TRBD1 or TRBD2 for D (5 bases each). This CDR3 has 20 residues. Per germline, CDR1 SGHTA and CDR2 FQGNSA. The V and J ends lost 4 bases and 2 bases respectively, with 28 bases between them.

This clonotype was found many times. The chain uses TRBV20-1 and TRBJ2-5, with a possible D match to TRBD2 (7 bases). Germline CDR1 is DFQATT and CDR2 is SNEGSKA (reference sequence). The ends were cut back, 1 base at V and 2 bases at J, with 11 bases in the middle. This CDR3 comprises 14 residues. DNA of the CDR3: TGCAGTGCTAGAGGTGGGGGGGCACAAGAGACCCAGTACTTC. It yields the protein CSARGGGAQETQYF.

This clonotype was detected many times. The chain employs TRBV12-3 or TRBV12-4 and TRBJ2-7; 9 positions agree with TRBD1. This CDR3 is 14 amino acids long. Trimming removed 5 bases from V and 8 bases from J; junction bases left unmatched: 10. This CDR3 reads CASSPRDRAKKQYF. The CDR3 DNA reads TGTGCCAGCAGTCCCCGGGACAGGGCTAAGAAGCAGTACTTC.

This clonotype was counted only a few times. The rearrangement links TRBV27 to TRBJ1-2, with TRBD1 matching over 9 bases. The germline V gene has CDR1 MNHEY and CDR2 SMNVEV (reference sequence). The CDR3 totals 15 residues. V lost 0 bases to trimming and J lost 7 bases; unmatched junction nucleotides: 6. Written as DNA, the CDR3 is TGTGCCAGCAGTTTATCTTCCGGGACAGGGAGTGGCTACACCTTC. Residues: CASSLSSGTGSGYTF.

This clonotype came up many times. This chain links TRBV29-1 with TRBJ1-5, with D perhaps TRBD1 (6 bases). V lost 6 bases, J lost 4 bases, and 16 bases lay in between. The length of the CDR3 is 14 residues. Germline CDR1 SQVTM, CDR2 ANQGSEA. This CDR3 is CSVAGTGKNQPQHF. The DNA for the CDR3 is TGCAGCGTAGCCGGAACAGGGAAGAATCAGCCCCAGCATTTT. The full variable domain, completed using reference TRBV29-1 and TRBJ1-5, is SAVISQKPSRDICQRGTSLTIQCQVDSQVTMMFWYRQQPGQSLTLIATANQGSEATYESGFVIDKFPISRPNLTFSTLTVSNMSPEDSSIYLCSVAGTGKNQPQHFGDGTRLSIL.